The 28 T cell receptor beta chains below come from one sample, sequenced in a study of blood T cell repertoires in COVID-19. The method was immunoSEQ multiplex PCR; TCRdb's version includes in-frame clones alone and lacks a portion of them. Of some 180,000 clones listed, roughly three quarters were seen once; the top ten hold almost 6%. The specimen was peripheral blood. The receptor source for this set is a woman aged 35 to 49 with COVID-19, enrolled during active disease.

J is TRBJ1-5 and V is TRBV30; unclear D gene. Looked up from germline, CDR1 is GTSNPN and CDR2 is SVGIG (reference sequence). With 1 base removed from V and 7 bases from J, the gap between germline ends came to 11 bases. There are 13 residues in the CDR3. CDR3 coding DNA: TGTGCCTGGAGTGGAGCGGATAAGCAGCCCCAGCATTTT. It encodes CAWSGADKQPQHF.

The chain has TRBV2 and TRBJ1-1; D gene uncertain. Trimming cost V 2 bases and J 4 bases, with 8 bases left between them. In germline, CDR1 is SNHLY, CDR2 FYNNEI. CDR3 length: 13 amino acids. The CDR3 is CASSERLGTEAFF. The CDR3 DNA reads as TGTGCCAGCAGTGAAAGACTGGGCACTGAAGCTTTCTTT.

This chain links TRBV6-5 with TRBJ2-7; 7 positions agree with TRBD1. CDR1 is MNHEY and CDR2 is SVGAGI in the germline V gene. V gave up 5 bases and J gave up 5 bases; unmatched junction bases: 12. The CDR3 runs 15 residues. This CDR3 reads CASSRHRGLTDEQYF. The CDR3 DNA sequence: TGTGCCAGCAGTCGCCACAGGGGTCTGACGGACGAGCAGTACTTC.

This clone was seen only a few times. The chain uses TRBV18 and TRBJ1-1; possibly TRBD1 for D (5 bases). V lost 6 bases to trimming and J lost 0 bases, with 14 bases between them. The length of the CDR3 is 15 residues. Germline V lookup: CDR1 KGHSH, CDR2 LQKENI. This CDR3 reads CASSERGGMNTEAFF. Here the CDR3 DNA reads TGTGCCAGCTCCGAAAGGGGAGGTATGAACACTGAAGCTTTCTTT.

CDR3 sequence (DNA): TGTGCCAGCAGCTTAACAGCGGGGGGGCACAATGAGCAGTTCTTC. It encodes CASSLTAGGHNEQFF. The chain employs TRBV7-3 and TRBJ2-1, with TRBD2 identical over 10 bases. Germline CDR1 is SGHTA and CDR2 is FQGTGA. The CDR3 consists of 15 residues. The trim removed 0 bases at V and 5 bases at J, leaving 1 base unmatched.

This chain joins TRBV5-6 and TRBJ2-3; 9 positions match TRBD1. V shed 4 bases, J shed 2 bases, and the junction held 5 bases outside the gene matches. Germline lookup yields CDR1 SGHDT and CDR2 YYEEEE. The CDR3 has 15 residues. DNA of the CDR3: TGTGCCAGCAGCATAGGACAGGGGATCACAGATACGCAGTATTTT. Protein sequence: CASSIGQGITDTQYF.

This clone was recorded a few times. The genes are TRBV4-1 and TRBJ1-4; 8 bases line up with TRBD1. J lost 11 bases, V lost 1 base, and 12 bases had no gene match. CDR3 length equals 16 residues. CDR1 is MGHRA, CDR2 YSYEKL, per germline. The CDR3 protein is CASSQGSGGPAGKLFF. CDR3 DNA: TGCGCCAGCAGCCAAGGGTCAGGGGGCCCAGCCGGGAAACTGTTTTTT.

This chain connects TRBV29-1 to TRBJ2-1; 11 nucleotides agree with TRBD2. The CDR3 has 16 residues. V lost 6 bases, J lost 5 bases, and 12 bases stayed unmatched. Germline V gene sequence: CDR1 SQVTM, CDR2 ANQGSEA. DNA for the CDR3: TGCAGCGTCTACGCGGCACTAGCGGGGGAGGACAATGAGCAGTTCTTC. Its translation: CSVYAALAGEDNEQFF.

The rearrangement links TRBV19 to TRBJ1-1, with a tentative D call TRBD1 (5 bases). CDR1 is LNHDA and CDR2 is SQIVND in the germline V gene (reference sequence). This CDR3 spans 12 amino acids. Trimming removed 3 bases at V and 6 bases at J, with 8 bases between. The CDR3 region has the DNA TGTGCCAGTAGTATGTGGGGCCCTGAAGCTTTCTTT. It encodes CASSMWGPEAFF.

The rearrangement uses TRBV18 and TRBJ2-1, with TRBD2 identical over 9 bases. Germline loops: CDR1 KGHSH, CDR2 LQKENI. V lost 0 bases and J lost 5; bases outside the gene matches: 5. This CDR3 comprises 16 residues. The CDR3 loop is CASSPPGGGANNEQFF. The CDR3 DNA reads as TGTGCCAGCTCACCACCGGGCGGGGGGGCCAACAATGAGCAGTTCTTC.

V is TRBV5-4 and J is TRBJ2-7; TRBD1 aligns across 9 bases. This CDR3 is 18 amino acids long. V was clipped by 4 bases and J by 2 bases; unmatched bases: 16. Germline CDR1 and CDR2: SGHNT and YYREEE (reference sequence). CDR3: CASSPGGDRALRTYEQYF. The CDR3 DNA follows: TGTGCCAGCAGCCCAGGGGGGGACAGGGCCTTACGGACCTACGAGCAGTACTTC.

CDR3 residues: CASSFMTPGEQYF. DNA of the CDR3: TGTGCCAGCAGCTTCATGACACCTGGCGAGCAGTACTTC. The chain uses TRBV5-4 and TRBJ2-7; D not resolved. Trimming cost V 2 bases and J 6 bases, with 12 bases left between them. This CDR3 contains 13 residues. Germline values: CDR1 SGHNT, CDR2 YYREEE (reference sequence).

This chain joins TRBV6-5 and TRBJ2-7; 13 bases are a match to TRBD2. Per germline, CDR1 MNHEY and CDR2 SVGAGI. The CDR3 extends over 15 amino acids. V gave up 1 base and J gave up 6 bases; unmatched junction bases: 3. The CDR3 spells CASSYLTSGRAEQYF. CDR3 DNA sequence: TGTGCCAGCAGTTACTTAACTAGCGGGAGGGCCGAGCAGTACTTC.

The rearrangement links TRBV7-2 to TRBJ1-1, with D tentatively TRBD1 (6 bases). V was trimmed by 1 base and J by 0 bases, leaving 9 bases between them. This CDR3 has 15 amino acids. Germline CDR1 reads SGHTA; CDR2 reads FQGNSA. For the CDR3, the DNA is TGTGCCAGCAGCTTAGGGGGGCGAATGAACACTGAAGCTTTCTTT. Its translation: CASSLGGRMNTEAFF. The entire variable domain, with the rest obtained from reference TRBV7-2 and TRBJ1-1, is as follows: GAGVSQSPSNKVTEKGKDVELRCDPISGHTALYWYRQSLGQGLEFLIYFQGNSAPDKSGLPSDRFSAERTGGSVSTLTIQRTQQEDSAVYLCASSLGGRMNTEAFFGQGTRLTVV.

The table lists this clone with a count of one. The chain recombines TRBV29-1 with TRBJ2-2, with 8 bases aligning to TRBD2. Germline V gene data show CDR1 as SQVTM and CDR2 as ANQGSEA. J lost 7 bases, V lost 1 base, and 8 bases had no gene match. The CDR3 covers 15 residues. The CDR3 DNA is TGCAGCGTTGAAGGAGGGACTAGACGGGGCGGGGAGCTGTTTTTT. As protein: CSVEGGTRRGGELFF.

Worth noting for this clone: Relative to the germline gene, one junction end is altered; a read error may explain this. The chain combines TRBV9 with TRBJ2-3; 7 nucleotides match TRBD1. The germline CDR1 and CDR2 sequences are SGDLS and YYNGEE. This CDR3 contains 15 residues. This CDR3 reads CASNVGGASTDTQYF. CDR3 DNA sequence: TGTGCCAGCAACGTAGGGGGCGCTAGCACAGATACGCAGTATTTT.

This chain links TRBV5-1 with TRBJ2-2, with D maybe TRBD2 (6 bases). The V end lost 0 bases, the J end lost 5 bases, and 8 bases lay between the germline ends. CDR1 and CDR2 (germline): SGHRS, YFSETQ. The CDR3 is 14 residues long. The CDR3 loop reads CASSLVGRTGELFF. The CDR3 bases are TGCGCCAGCAGCTTGGTAGGGAGGACCGGGGAGCTGTTTTTT.

V and J are TRBV3-1 (or the pseudogene TRBV3-2) and TRBJ2-7; 10 positions match TRBD2. Germline lookup yields CDR1 LGHDT and CDR2 YNNKEL (reference sequence). The CDR3 covers 15 residues. With 4 bases clipped from V and 4 bases from J, the junction kept 7 bases outside the gene matches. The CDR3 nucleotides are TGTGCCAGCAGCCGTTCACTAGCGGGGTCTTACGAGCAGTACTTC. Protein product: CASSRSLAGSYEQYF.

This clone was found a few times. This sequence joins TRBV6-4 and TRBJ1-2, with 9 bases fitting TRBD1. The CDR3 runs 15 residues. Germline CDR1 and CDR2: MRHNA and SNTAGT. Trimming removed 3 bases from V and 5 bases from J; junction bases left unmatched: 7. The CDR3 protein is CASSDSDRGWYGYTF. The CDR3 coding sequence is TGTGCCAGCAGTGATTCGGACAGGGGATGGTATGGCTACACCTTC.

This chain uses TRBV13 with TRBJ1-3, with 7 bases aligning to TRBD1. This CDR3 has 13 residues. Germline V gene sequence: CDR1 PRHDT, CDR2 FYEKMQ (reference sequence). Unmatched junction bases numbered 6, after V lost 8 bases and J lost 5 bases. CDR3 coding DNA: TGTGCCAGCCTGAGGACAGGAAGAAACACCATATATTTT. Amino acid sequence: CASLRTGRNTIYF.

The rearrangement joins TRBV2 to TRBJ2-3, with 12 bases aligning to TRBD1. CDR3 length: 16 residues. Trimming removed 5 bases from V and 6 bases from J; junction bases left unmatched: 9. Germline CDR1 SNHLY, CDR2 FYNNEI. The chain's CDR3 is CASSKLGTGGWDTQYF. DNA of the CDR3: TGTGCCAGCAGTAAATTGGGGACAGGGGGCTGGGATACGCAGTATTTT.

In its sample, this clone was seen a few times. The rearrangement uses TRBV10-3 and TRBJ1-2; TRBD1 might be the D (6 bases). Germline CDR1 is ENHRY and CDR2 is SYGVKD. The CDR3 sequence is 13 residues long. With 8 bases removed from V and 4 bases from J, the gap between germline ends came to 14 bases. The CDR3 is CAIRSGVAYGYTF. The CDR3 nucleotides read TGTGCCATCCGGTCAGGGGTGGCCTATGGCTACACCTTC.

The rearrangement joins TRBV7-2 to TRBJ1-5, with a weak D call TRBD1 (5 bases). The germline V gene encodes CDR1 SGHTA and CDR2 FQGNSA. Deletions cut 3 bases from V and 1 base from J, with 10 bases between. CDR3 size: 15 residues. DNA for the CDR3: TGTGCCAGCAGCTTGGGGCTTCGAAGCAATCAGCCCCAGCATTTT. Its translation: CASSLGLRSNQPQHF.

The chain links TRBV19 to TRBJ1-5, with TRBD1 matching 8 bases. V was clipped by 8 bases and J by 6 bases; unmatched bases: 12. Per germline, CDR1 LNHDA and CDR2 SQIVND (reference sequence). The CDR3 is made up of 15 amino acids. CDR3 DNA: TGTGCCAGTGATGAGTGGCAGGGGGCGGCTCAGCCCCAGCATTTT. Its protein product is CASDEWQGAAQPQHF. Full variable domain (outside the CDR3, taken from reference TRBV19 and TRBJ1-5): DGGITQSPKYLFRKEGQNVTLSCEQNLNHDAMYWYRQDPGQGLRLIYYSQIVNDFQKGDIAEGYSVSREKKESFPLTVTSAQKNPTAFYLCASDEWQGAAQPQHFGDGTRLSIL.

The J gene is TRBJ2-2, the V gene TRBV7-9; TRBD2 is a possible D gene (6 bases). The V gene lost 8 bases and the J gene lost 6 bases, with 16 bases spanning the gap. Germline V lookup: CDR1 SEHNR, CDR2 FQNEAQ (reference sequence). This CDR3 is built from 14 residues. CDR3 region: CASSGGSGAGELFF. The CDR3, as DNA: TGTGCCAGCTCCGGAGGCTCGGGGGCCGGGGAGCTGTTTTTT. Full variable domain (missing parts from reference TRBV7-9 and TRBJ2-2): DTGVSQNPRHKITKRGQNVTFRCDPISEHNRLYWYRQTLGQGPEFLTYFQNEAQLEKSRLLSDRFSAERPKGSFSTLEIQRTEQGDSAMYLCASSGGSGAGELFFGEGSRLTVL.

This clone was counted between two and nine times. The chain is built from TRBV5-1 and TRBJ2-3, with D possibly TRBD1 on 5 matching bases. CDR3 length: 14 residues. The V end lost 0 bases, the J end lost 2 bases, and 7 bases lay between the germline ends. Germline V lookup: CDR1 SGHRS, CDR2 YFSETQ. The CDR3 sequence: CASSLGGYTDTQYF. The DNA for the CDR3 is TGCGCCAGCAGCTTGGGGGGCTACACAGATACGCAGTATTTT.

This chain links TRBV6-5 with TRBJ2-5, with 8 bases identical to TRBD1. Germline CDR1 and CDR2: MNHEY and SVGAGI. The CDR3 extends over 14 amino acids. Germline trimming cut 6 bases from V and 4 bases from J; bases unmatched to any gene: 7. CDR3 residues: CASSRNDRGETQYF. DNA for the CDR3: TGTGCCAGCAGCCGCAATGACAGGGGAGAGACCCAGTACTTC.

This chain joins TRBV28 and TRBJ2-3; 11 bases are shared with TRBD2. V was clipped by 8 bases and J by 7 bases; unmatched bases: 5. CDR1 and CDR2 from the germline V gene are MDHEN and SYDVKM. The CDR3 consists of 13 residues. CDR3 nucleotides: TGTGCCAGCCATAGCGGGGGGGCTAATACGCAGTATTTT. Translated: CASHSGGANTQYF. The full variable domain, in which reference TRBV28 and TRBJ2-3 provide the parts outside the CDR3, is DVKVTQSSRYLVKRTGEKVFLECVQDMDHENMFWYRQDPGLGLRLIYFSYDVKMKEKGDIPEGYSVSREKKERFSLILESASTNQTSMYLCASHSGGANTQYFGPGTRLTVL.